Listed below are T cell receptor beta chains from one sample, sequenced in a study of OX40 agonist ivuxolimab in advanced cancers. Produced via immunoSEQ multiplex PCR; TCRdb's table is partial and in-frame only. The sample lists more than 15,000 clones; 86% were seen once. The sequenced sample was CD4+ or CD8+ T cells sorted from blood, obtained in a trial of the OX40 agonist ivuxolimab. The source is an adult with an advanced solid tumor such as melanoma, head and neck, liver or kidney cancer. Both conserved end residues are part of each CDR3.

j_gene | v_gene | CDR3aa
TRBJ2-7 | TRBV7-7 | CASSLAGGSGEQYF
TRBJ1-5 | TRBV6-6 | CASSQQGPLNQPQHF
TRBJ2-7 | TRBV4-1 | CASSQGPESSYEQYF
TRBJ2-1 | TRBV10-3 | CAISGGTSGMEYNEQFF
TRBJ1-6 | TRBV30 | CASGGSYNSPLHF
TRBJ2-2 | TRBV7-9 | CASRLGGPNTGELFF
TRBJ1-2 | TRBV9 | CASSVGVRGDYGYTF
TRBJ2-5 | TRBV11-2 | CASSSDRGGTQYF
TRBJ2-7 | TRBV7-8 | CASSSGPTAYEQYF
TRBJ2-3 | TRBV6-1 | CASSEALLPGTDTQYF
TRBJ2-7 | TRBV6-1 | CASTMDSYEQYF
TRBJ1-1 | TRBV20-1 | CSAADEPRAFF
TRBJ2-2 | TRBV5-1 | CASSLDGAGELFF
TRBJ2-7 | TRBV4-1 | CASSQVRLTYYYEQYF
TRBJ1-2 | TRBV5-1 | CASSLDPSNYGYTF
TRBJ1-5 | TRBV2 | CASSVTGQPQHF
TRBJ2-1 | TRBV4-1 | CASSQVMGPVFRGEQFF
TRBJ2-2 | TRBV9 | CASSSAGTGELFF
TRBJ2-5 | TRBV5-1 | CASSLQGRDITQYF
TRBJ2-4 | TRBV5-6 | CASSPSGGRDIQYF
TRBJ2-1 | TRBV28 | CASSLWGQGTYNEQFF
TRBJ1-2 | TRBV5-1 | CASSALHTFYGYTF
TRBJ2-7 | TRBV27 | CASSFWVGGPYEQYF
TRBJ2-6 | TRBV2 | CASSVELLSGANVLTF
TRBJ2-5 | TRBV9 | CASSGWTGLRETQYF
TRBJ2-7 | TRBV10-3 | CATTGHGFNEQYF
TRBJ1-5 | TRBV5-1 | CASSPGTGGGQPQHF
TRBJ2-1 | TRBV30 | CAWSPARGRALHEQFF
TRBJ2-7 | TRBV7-9 | CASSLALGLADSYEQYF
TRBJ2-1 | TRBV7-6 | CASSPGTAEQFF
TRBJ2-2 | TRBV6-1 | CASIFRGAGELFF
TRBJ2-7 | TRBV4-2 | CASSQATGTPSYEQYF
TRBJ1-1 | TRBV6-6 | CASSYGGGSTEAFF
TRBJ2-6 | TRBV10-3 | CATIGQGKSGANVLTF